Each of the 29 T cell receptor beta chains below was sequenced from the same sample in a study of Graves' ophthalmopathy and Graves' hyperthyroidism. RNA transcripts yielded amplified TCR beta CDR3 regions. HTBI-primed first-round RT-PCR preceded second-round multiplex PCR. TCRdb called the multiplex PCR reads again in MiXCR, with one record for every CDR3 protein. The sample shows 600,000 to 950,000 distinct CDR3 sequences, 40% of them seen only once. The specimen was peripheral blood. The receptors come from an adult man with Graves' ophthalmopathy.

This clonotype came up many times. CDR3 amino acids: CSVSSGSVNSPLHF. As DNA, the CDR3 is TGCAGCGTTTCTTCGGGCAGTGTAAATTCACCCCTCCACTTT. The chain recombines TRBV29-1 with TRBJ1-6; D gene ambiguous. This CDR3 spans 14 amino acids. CDR1 SQVTM and CDR2 ANQGSEA come from the germline V gene. Trimming stripped 5 bases from V and 7 bases from J, with 15 bases between.

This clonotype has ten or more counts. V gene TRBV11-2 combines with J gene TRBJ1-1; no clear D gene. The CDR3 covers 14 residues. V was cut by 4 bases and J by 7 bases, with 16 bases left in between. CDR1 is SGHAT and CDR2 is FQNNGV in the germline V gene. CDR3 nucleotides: TGTGCCAGCAGCTCGACACCTTCAAGCCTTGAAGCTTTCTTT. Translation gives CASSSTPSSLEAFF.

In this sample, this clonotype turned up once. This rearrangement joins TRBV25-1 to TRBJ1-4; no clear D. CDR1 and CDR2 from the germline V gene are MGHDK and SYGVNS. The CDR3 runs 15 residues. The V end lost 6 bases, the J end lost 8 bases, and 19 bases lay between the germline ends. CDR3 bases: TGTGCCAGCAGCCTAAACCCTGGTGGGGAGGAAAAACTGTTTTTT. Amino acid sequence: CASSLNPGGEEKLFF.

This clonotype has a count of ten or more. The CDR3 bases are TGTGCCACCAGCCCTTATCCGGGACAGGGAGATGAAAAACTGTTTTTT. It yields the protein CATSPYPGQGDEKLFF. The chain has TRBV15 and TRBJ1-4; TRBD1 matches 9 bases. Losses at the gene ends were 5 bases for V and 6 bases for J; bases not matched to a gene: 10. CDR3 length: 16 residues. CDR1 is LNHNV and CDR2 is YYDKDF in the germline V gene (reference sequence).

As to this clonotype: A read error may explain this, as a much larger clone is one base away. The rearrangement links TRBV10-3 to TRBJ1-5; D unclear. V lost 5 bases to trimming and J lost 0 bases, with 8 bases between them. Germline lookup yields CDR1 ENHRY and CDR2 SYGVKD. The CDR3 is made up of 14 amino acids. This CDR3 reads CAISSTSSNQPQHF. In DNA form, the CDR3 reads TGTGCCATCAGTTCGACAAGTAGCAATCAGCCCCAGCATTTT.

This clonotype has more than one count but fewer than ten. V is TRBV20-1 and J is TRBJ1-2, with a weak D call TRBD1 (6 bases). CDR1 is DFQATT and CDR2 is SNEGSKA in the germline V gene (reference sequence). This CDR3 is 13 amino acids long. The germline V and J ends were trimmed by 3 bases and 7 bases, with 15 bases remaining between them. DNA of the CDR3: TGCAGTGCTAGGTCTAAGGGGGACGGTGGCTACACCTTC. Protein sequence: CSARSKGDGGYTF.

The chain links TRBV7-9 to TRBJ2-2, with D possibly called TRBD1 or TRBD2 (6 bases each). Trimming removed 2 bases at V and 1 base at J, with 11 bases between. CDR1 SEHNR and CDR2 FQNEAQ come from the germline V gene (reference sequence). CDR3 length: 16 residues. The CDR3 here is CASSLSGGGNTGELFF. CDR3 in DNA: TGTGCCAGCAGCTTATCTGGAGGGGGGAACACCGGGGAGCTGTTTTTT.

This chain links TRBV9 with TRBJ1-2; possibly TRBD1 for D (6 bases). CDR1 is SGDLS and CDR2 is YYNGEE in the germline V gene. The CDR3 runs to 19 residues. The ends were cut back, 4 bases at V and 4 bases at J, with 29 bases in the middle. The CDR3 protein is CASSRFRTPKRDIGYGYTF. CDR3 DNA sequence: TGTGCCAGCAGCCGTTTCAGAACCCCCAAGAGGGACATTGGCTATGGCTACACCTTC.

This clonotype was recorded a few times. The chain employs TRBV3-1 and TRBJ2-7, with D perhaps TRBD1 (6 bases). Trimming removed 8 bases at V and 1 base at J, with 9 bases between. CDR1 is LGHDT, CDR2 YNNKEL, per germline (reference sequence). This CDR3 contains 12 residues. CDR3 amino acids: CASLGQSYEQYF. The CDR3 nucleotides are TGTGCCAGCCTTGGACAGTCCTACGAGCAGTACTTC.

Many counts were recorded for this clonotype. CDR3 residues: CASSEYAPDRDFDGYTF. CDR3 in DNA: TGTGCCAGCAGTGAATACGCTCCGGACAGGGACTTCGACGGCTACACCTTC. The chain carries TRBV25-1 and TRBJ1-2; 8 bases are a match to TRBD1. The CDR3 is 17 amino acids. CDR1 and CDR2 from the germline V gene are MGHDK and SYGVNS. After removal of 0 bases from V and 8 bases from J, the junction contained 14 bases not matched to a gene.

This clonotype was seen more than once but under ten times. CDR3 residues: CASSKGTTNYGYTF. CDR3 coding DNA: TGTGCCAGCAGCAAGGGGACTACTAACTATGGCTACACCTTC. V usage is TRBV7-9 and J usage is TRBJ1-2, with TRBD1 as a possible D gene (5 bases). Germline V lookup: CDR1 SEHNR, CDR2 FQNEAQ (reference sequence). Trimming left V 5 bases short and J 0 bases short, with 10 bases between. The CDR3 spans 14 residues.

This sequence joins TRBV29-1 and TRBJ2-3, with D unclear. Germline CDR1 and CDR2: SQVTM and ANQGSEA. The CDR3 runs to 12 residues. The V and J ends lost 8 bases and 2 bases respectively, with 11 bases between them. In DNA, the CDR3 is TGCAGCCCCACAAGATCCACAGATACGCAGTATTTT. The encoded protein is CSPTRSTDTQYF.

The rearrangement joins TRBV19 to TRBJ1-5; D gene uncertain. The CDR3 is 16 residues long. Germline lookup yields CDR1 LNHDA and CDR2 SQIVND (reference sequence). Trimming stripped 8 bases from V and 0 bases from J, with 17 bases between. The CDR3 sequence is CASHTPGLNSNQPQHF. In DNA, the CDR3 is TGTGCCAGTCATACGCCAGGCCTAAATAGCAATCAGCCCCAGCATTTT.

The CDR3 sequence: CASDGTDTGELFF. CDR3 coding DNA: TGTGCCAGCGACGGGACAGACACCGGGGAGCTGTTTTTT. This rearrangement joins TRBV9 to TRBJ2-2; 7 bases are shared with TRBD1. This CDR3 region has 13 residues. V gave up 7 bases and J gave up 3 bases; unmatched junction bases: 3. Germline CDR1 and CDR2: SGDLS and YYNGEE.

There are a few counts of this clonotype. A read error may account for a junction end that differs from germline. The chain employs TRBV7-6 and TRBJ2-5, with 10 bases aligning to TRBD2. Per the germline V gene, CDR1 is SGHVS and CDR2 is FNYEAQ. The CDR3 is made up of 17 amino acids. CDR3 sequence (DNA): TGTGCCAACAGCTTATGGGGAAGCGGGAGGGTAAAAGAGACCCAGTACTTC. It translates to CANSLWGSGRVKETQYF.

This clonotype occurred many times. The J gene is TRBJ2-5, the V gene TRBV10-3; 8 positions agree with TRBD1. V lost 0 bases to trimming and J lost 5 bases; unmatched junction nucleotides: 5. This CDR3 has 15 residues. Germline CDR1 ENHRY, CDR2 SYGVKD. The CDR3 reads CAISESGQVAETQYF. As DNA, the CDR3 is TGTGCCATCAGTGAGTCGGGACAGGTTGCCGAGACCCAGTACTTC.

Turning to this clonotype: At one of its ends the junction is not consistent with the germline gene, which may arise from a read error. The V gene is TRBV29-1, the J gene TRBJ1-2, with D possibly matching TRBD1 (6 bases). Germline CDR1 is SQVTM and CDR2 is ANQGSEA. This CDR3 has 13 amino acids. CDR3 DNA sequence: TGCAGTGTTGAAGTAGGGCAGGGGTTTGGCTACAGCTTC. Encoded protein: CSVEVGQGFGYSF.

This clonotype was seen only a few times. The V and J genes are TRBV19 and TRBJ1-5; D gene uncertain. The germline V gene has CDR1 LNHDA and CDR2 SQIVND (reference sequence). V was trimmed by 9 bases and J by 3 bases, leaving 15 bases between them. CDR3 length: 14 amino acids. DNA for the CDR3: TGTGCCAGCAGCCGCGGACTTACCAATCAGCCCCAGCATTTT. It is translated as CASSRGLTNQPQHF.

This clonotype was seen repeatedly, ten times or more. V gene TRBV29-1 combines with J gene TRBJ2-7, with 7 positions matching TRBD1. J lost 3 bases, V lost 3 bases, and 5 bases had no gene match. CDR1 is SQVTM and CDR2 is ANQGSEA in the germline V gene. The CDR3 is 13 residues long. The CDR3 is CSVDLGGRYEQYF. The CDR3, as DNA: TGCAGCGTTGATTTAGGGGGCCGCTACGAGCAGTACTTC.

In DNA, the CDR3 is TGCAGTGCTAGTTCCGTCGTGAGCGGGAGGCAATACTACGAGCAGTACTTC. It yields the protein CSASSVVSGRQYYEQYF. This chain links TRBV20-1 with TRBJ2-7; TRBD2 matches at 9 bases. CDR1 and CDR2 from the germline V gene are DFQATT and SNEGSKA (reference sequence). Losses at the gene ends were 3 bases for V and 3 bases for J; bases not matched to a gene: 15. The CDR3 loop spans 17 amino acids.

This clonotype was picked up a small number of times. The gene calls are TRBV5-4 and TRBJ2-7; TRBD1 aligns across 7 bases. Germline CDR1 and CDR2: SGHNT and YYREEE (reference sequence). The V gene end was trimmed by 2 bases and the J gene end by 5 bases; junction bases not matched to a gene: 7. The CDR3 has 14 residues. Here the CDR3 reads CASSLSDRPNEQYF. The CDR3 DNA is TGTGCCAGCAGCTTATCGGACAGGCCCAACGAGCAGTACTTC.

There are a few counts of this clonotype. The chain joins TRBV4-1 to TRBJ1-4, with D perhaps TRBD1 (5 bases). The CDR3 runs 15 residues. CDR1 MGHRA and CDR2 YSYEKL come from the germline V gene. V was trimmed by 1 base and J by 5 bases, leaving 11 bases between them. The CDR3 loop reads CASSQVAGTNEKLFF. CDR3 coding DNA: TGCGCCAGCAGCCAAGTGGCAGGGACCAATGAAAAACTGTTTTTT.

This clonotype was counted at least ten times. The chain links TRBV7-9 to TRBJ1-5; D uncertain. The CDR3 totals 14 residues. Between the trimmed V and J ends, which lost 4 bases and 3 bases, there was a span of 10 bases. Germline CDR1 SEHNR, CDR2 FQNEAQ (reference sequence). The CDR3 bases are TGTGCCAGCAGCTCCCTGGGAGCCAATCAGCCCCAGCATTTT. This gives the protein CASSSLGANQPQHF.

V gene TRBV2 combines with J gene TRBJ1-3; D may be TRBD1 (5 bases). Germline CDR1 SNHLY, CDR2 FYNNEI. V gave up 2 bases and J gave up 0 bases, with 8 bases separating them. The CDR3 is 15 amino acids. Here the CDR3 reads CASSEWTSSGNTIYF. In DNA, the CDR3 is TGTGCCAGCAGTGAATGGACAAGCTCTGGAAACACCATATATTTT.

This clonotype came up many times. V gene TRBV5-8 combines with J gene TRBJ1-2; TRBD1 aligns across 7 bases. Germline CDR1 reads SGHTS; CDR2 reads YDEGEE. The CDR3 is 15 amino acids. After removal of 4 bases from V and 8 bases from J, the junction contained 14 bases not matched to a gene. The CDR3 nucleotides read TGTGCCAGCAGCGGAAGCTTGGGACAGACGGGAGGCTACACCTTC. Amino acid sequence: CASSGSLGQTGGYTF.

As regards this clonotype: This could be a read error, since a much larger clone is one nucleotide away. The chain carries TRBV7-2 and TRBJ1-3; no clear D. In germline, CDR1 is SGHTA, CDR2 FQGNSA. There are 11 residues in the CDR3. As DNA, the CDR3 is TGTGTCAGCAGATTAGTAAACACCATATATTTT. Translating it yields CVSRLVNTIYF. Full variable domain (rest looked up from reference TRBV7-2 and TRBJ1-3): GAGVSQSPSNKVTEKGKDVELRCDPISGHTALYWYRQSLGQGLEFLIYFQGNSAPDKSGLPSDRFSAERTGGSVSTLTIQRTQQEDSAVYLCVSRLVNTIYFGEGSWLTVV.

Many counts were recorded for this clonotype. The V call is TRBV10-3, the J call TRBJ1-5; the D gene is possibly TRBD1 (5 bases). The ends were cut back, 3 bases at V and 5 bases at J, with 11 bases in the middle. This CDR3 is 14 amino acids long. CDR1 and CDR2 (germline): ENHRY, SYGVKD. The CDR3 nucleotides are TGTGCCATCAGTGATTTATGGGGCGATCAGCCCCAGCATTTT. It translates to CAISDLWGDQPQHF.

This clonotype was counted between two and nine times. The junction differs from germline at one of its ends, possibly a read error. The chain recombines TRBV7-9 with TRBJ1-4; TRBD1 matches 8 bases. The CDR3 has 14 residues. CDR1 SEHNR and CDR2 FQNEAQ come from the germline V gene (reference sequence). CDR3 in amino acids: CASSQGQGGGKLFF. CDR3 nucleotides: TGCGCCAGCAGCCAAGGACAGGGCGGCGGAAAACTGTTTTTT.

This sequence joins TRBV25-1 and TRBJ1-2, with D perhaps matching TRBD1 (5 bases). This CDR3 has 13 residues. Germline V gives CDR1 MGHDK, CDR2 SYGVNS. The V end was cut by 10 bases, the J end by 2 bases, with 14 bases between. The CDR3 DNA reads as TGTGCCACTCAGGTGGAGGGGAACTATGGCTACACCTTC. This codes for CATQVEGNYGYTF.